This TCR beta chain originates from a study of cytomegalovirus exposure and HLA in healthy donors. Study-wide points: Most sequenced TCRs were rare (though some public TCRs occurred in many donors).

It was the approximately 110-subject validation cohort, separate from the roughly 700-subject first cohort, to which the donors belonged. Points on this clone: Its antigen is unknown.

The data were produced by immunoSEQ multiplex PCR, yet TCRdb's version contains in-frame clones alone and is incomplete. The repertoire consists of hundreds of thousands of clones, with 70% to 90% occurring once and the leading ten covering approximately 0.95%. Germline CDR1 reads KGHSH; CDR2 reads LQKENI. This CDR3 has 15 amino acids. V was shortened by 3 bases and J by 7 bases, with 16 bases between the two germline ends. The chain uses TRBV18 and TRBJ1-5; weak D call: TRBD1 (6 bases). The TCR sequence derives from a woman aged 18-29 years in good health and CMV-seronegative. Sequenced sample: PBMCs. CDR3: CASSPFDGQLQPQHF. Here the CDR3 DNA reads TGTGCCAGCTCACCTTTTGACGGACAGCTCCAGCCCCAGCATTTT.